This passage covers 15 T cell receptor beta chains from one sample sequenced in a study of T cell clusters in autoimmune cytopenias (dated by TCRdb to about 2019). Sequencing relied on an Illumina MiSeq. TRB rearrangements were amplified by multiplex PCR following a touch-down protocol, with the TRB-A and TRB-B primer pools mixed in one tube. Each CDR3 protein sequence appears as one entry after TCRdb reprocessed the reads, and no DNA is included. For this sample, the table gives 7,000 to 8,500 distinct CDR3 sequences. The top ten clonotypes cover about 21% of the sample. Per sample, roughly 260 ng of peripheral blood genomic DNA, some 40,000 genome equivalents, was used for TRB amplification. Sample: peripheral blood. The receptors were gathered from a human donor with an autoimmune cytopenia or autoimmune hepatitis (not recorded which).

This clonotype shows up as medium-sized by frequency. The rearrangement joins TRBV7-3 to TRBJ2-1; there is no DNA to check the TCRdb D call of TRBD1. CDR3 length: 16 residues. Germline CDR1 is SGHTA and CDR2 is FQGTGA. The CDR3 is CASSLTAGGGRDEQFF.

The CDR3 reads CASSLELGRGTEAFF. The V gene is TRBV7-2, the J gene TRBJ1-1; TCRdb's D call, TRBD1, is unchecked because there is no DNA. Germline CDR1 reads SGHTA; CDR2 reads FQGNSA. The CDR3 length is 15 residues.

This rearrangement joins TRBV6-2 or TRBV6-3 to TRBJ2-3; without DNA, the TCRdb call of TRBD2 cannot be checked. CDR3 size: 14 residues. Germline V gene lookup returns CDR1 MNHEY and CDR2 SVGEGT. The CDR3 protein is CASNRREIPDTQYF.

J is TRBJ1-2 and V is TRBV12-3 or TRBV12-4. There are 14 residues in the CDR3. CDR3 region: CASTRTLDNYGYTF.

This clonotype shows up as medium-sized (0.01 to 0.1%) by frequency. The chain recombines TRBV11-2 with TRBJ2-1; checking the TCRdb D call of TRBD2 is not possible without DNA. The CDR3 contains 15 residues. Germline assignment: CDR1 SGHAT and CDR2 FQNNGV. The CDR3 is CASSLGLVSYNEQFF.

The V gene is TRBV10-3, the J gene TRBJ1-2; TCRdb selects TRBD1, and the lack of DNA leaves this call unchecked. Germline CDR1 reads ENHRY; CDR2 reads SYGVKD. The CDR3 covers 15 residues. CDR3 residues: CAIGTGGNLNYGYTF.

Considering frequency, this clonotype is medium-sized. This chain uses TRBV30 with TRBJ1-2; the D call of TRBD1 rests on TCRdb alone, since no DNA is present to check it. This CDR3 comprises 15 residues. Germline CDR1 reads GTSNPN; CDR2 reads SVGIG (reference sequence). The CDR3 sequence is CAWVPPNRVGYGYTF.

V is TRBV11-2 and J is TRBJ2-7; TCRdb selects TRBD2, and the lack of DNA leaves this call unchecked. Germline V gene lookup returns CDR1 SGHAT and CDR2 FQNNGV. There are 14 residues in the CDR3. The CDR3 here is CASSKGLGVNEQFF.

The chain's CDR3 is CSARKEAEAFF. The chain employs TRBV20-1 and TRBJ1-1. The CDR3 loop spans 11 amino acids. The germline V gene encodes CDR1 DFQATT and CDR2 SNEGSKA (reference sequence).

The chain carries TRBV13 and TRBJ2-1; the TCRdb D gene call, TRBD2, has no DNA to confirm it. CDR3 size: 16 residues. Germline V gives CDR1 PRHDT, CDR2 FYEKMQ (reference sequence). CDR3 region: CASSSLGTSGSNRQFF. Full variable domain (missing parts from reference TRBV13 and TRBJ2-1): AAGVIQSPRHLIKEKRETATLKCYPIPRHDTVYWYQQGPGQDPQFLISFYEKMQSDKGSIPDRFSAQQFSDYHSELNMSSLELGDSALYFCASSSLGTSGSNRQFFGPGTRLTVL.

This clonotype shows up as medium-sized by frequency. V is TRBV7-2 and J is TRBJ1-6. This CDR3 is built from 12 residues. CDR1 is SGHTA, CDR2 FQGNSA, per germline. This CDR3 reads CASSLGRSPLHF.

The gene calls are TRBV5-5 and TRBJ1-1; TCRdb names TRBD1, which stays unverified in the absence of DNA. This CDR3 has 16 amino acids. Germline loops: CDR1 SGHKS, CDR2 YYEKEE (reference sequence). The CDR3 sequence: CASMGPETSRGAEAFF. Full variable domain (outside the CDR3, taken from reference TRBV5-5 and TRBJ1-1): DAGVTQSPTHLIKTRGQQVTLRCSPISGHKSVSWYQQVLGQGPQFIFQYYEKEERGRGNFPDRFSARQFPNYSSELNVNALLLGDSALYLCASMGPETSRGAEAFFGQGTRLTVV.

V gene TRBV28 combines with J gene TRBJ2-3; TCRdb calls TRBD1, which cannot be checked without DNA. This CDR3 has 15 residues. The germline gives CDR1 MDHEN, CDR2 SYDVKM. CDR3 sequence reads: CASSLGTVSTDTQYF.

The CDR3 loop is CASSYGRSGYTF. The chain recombines TRBV12-3 or TRBV12-4 with TRBJ1-2. The CDR3 consists of 12 residues.

This chain joins TRBV5-6 and TRBJ1-5; TCRdb picks TRBD1, but there is no DNA to check that call. The CDR3 is 15 amino acids. Looked up from germline, CDR1 is SGHDT and CDR2 is YYEEEE. CDR3 amino acids: CASSFGQFGNQPQHF.